The T cell receptor (beta chain) described here comes from a study of patients and donors after allogeneic stem cell transplantation. The CDR3 consists of 14 residues. Trimming at V came to 6 bases and at J to 7 bases, leaving 10 bases not matched to a gene. Germline assignment: CDR1 MNHEY and CDR2 SVGAGI. TCRdb redid the calling of the RT-PCR reads with MiXCR, one entry per CDR3 protein. The sample holds about 160,000 distinct CDR3 sequences, roughly 22% seen once. The chain uses TRBV6-5 and TRBJ2-7, with 9 bases that match TRBD1. Material for sequencing was blood, either unsorted or a sorted T cell fraction (not recorded which). This receptor was obtained from a human donor who was either an allogeneic HSCT recipient or a stem cell or donor lymphocyte infusion donor (not recorded which). It is not recorded whose cells these are; they may come from a transplant donor. CDR3: CASREGQGIGEQYF. DNA of the CDR3: TGTGCCAGCAGGGAAGGACAGGGGATCGGGGAGCAGTACTTC.